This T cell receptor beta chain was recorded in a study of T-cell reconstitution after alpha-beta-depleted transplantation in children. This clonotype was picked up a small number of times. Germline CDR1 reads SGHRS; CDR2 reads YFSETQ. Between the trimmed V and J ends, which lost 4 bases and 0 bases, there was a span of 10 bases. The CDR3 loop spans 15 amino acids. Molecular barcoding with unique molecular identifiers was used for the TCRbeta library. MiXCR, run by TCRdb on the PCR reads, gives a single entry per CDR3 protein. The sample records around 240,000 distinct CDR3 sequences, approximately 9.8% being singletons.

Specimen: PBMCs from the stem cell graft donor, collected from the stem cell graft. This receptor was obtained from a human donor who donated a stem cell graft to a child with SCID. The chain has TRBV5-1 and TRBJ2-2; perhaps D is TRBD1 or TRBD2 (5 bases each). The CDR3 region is CASSVGDANTGELFF. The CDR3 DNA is TGCGCCAGCAGCGTGGGGGATGCGAACACCGGGGAGCTGTTTTTT.